This TCR beta chain comes out of a study of blood T cell repertoires in COVID-19. Study at large: Some COVID-19 samples were acute and others convalescent; all came from the United States, Italy and Spain. PBMCs, B-cell-depleted T cells, or T cells provided the cDNA or gDNA that made up the material.

The CDR3 runs 14 residues. Looked up from germline, CDR1 is ENHRY and CDR2 is SYGVKD. Trimming removed 9 bases at V and 2 bases at J, with 17 bases between. Methods used by the authors: Reference gene primer amplification yielded estimated nucleated cell counts. Data came from immunoSEQ multiplex PCR; TCRdb stores just in-frame clones and leaves some out. Clonal size and the V and J genes are those of that table, whereas D and trimming came from the DNA. The sample yields around 97,000 clones, 80% to 90% seen once. The sequenced material came from peripheral blood. V is TRBV10-3 and J is TRBJ2-7; D perhaps matches TRBD2 (6 bases). The sequence was collected from a human donor in a cohort sampled during active COVID-19. The CDR3 nucleotides read TGTGCCATTTGCCGGGAGCCCGGAGCCTACGAGCAGTACTTC. Translating gives CAICREPGAYEQYF.